This T cell receptor beta chain stems from a study of shared clonotypes between healthy human individuals. Study summary: Three CD4 naive, three CD4 memory, two CD8 naive and one CD8 memory plate were used per donor.

Germline CDR1 MDHEN, CDR2 SYDVKM. The CDR3 loop spans 15 amino acids. Trimming took 6 bases from V and 5 from J; bases not matched to a gene: 10. Sequencing used immunoSEQ multiplex PCR; TCRdb keeps in-frame clones, though not all of them. Of 2 million to 2.5 million clones listed, 80% to 95% are singletons. Sequenced input: naive CD4+ T cells from PBMCs. The subset was: CD45RA+ positively selected. The rearrangement uses TRBV28 and TRBJ2-3; 8 positions agree with TRBD2. This TCR was sampled from a man aged 18 to 35 in good health. Some clones in this sample may be carry-over from other donors' samples. The CDR3 sequence is CASRYRPGLGDTQYF. Here the CDR3 DNA reads TGTGCCAGCAGATATAGGCCGGGACTAGGAGATACGCAGTATTTT.